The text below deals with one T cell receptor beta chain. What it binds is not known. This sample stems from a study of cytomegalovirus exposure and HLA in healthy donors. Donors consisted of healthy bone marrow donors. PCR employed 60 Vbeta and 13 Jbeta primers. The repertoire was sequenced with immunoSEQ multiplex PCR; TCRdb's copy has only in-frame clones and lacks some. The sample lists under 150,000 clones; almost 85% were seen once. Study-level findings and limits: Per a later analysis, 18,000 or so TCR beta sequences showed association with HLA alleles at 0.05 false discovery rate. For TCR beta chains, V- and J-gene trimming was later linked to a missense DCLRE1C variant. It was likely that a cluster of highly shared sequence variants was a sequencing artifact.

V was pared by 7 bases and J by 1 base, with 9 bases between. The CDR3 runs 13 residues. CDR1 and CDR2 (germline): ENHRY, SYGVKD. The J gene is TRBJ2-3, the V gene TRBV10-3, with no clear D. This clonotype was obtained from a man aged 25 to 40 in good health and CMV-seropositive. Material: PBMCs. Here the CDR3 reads CAIMALGTDTQYF. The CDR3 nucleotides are TGTGCCATCATGGCTCTAGGCACAGATACGCAGTATTTT.